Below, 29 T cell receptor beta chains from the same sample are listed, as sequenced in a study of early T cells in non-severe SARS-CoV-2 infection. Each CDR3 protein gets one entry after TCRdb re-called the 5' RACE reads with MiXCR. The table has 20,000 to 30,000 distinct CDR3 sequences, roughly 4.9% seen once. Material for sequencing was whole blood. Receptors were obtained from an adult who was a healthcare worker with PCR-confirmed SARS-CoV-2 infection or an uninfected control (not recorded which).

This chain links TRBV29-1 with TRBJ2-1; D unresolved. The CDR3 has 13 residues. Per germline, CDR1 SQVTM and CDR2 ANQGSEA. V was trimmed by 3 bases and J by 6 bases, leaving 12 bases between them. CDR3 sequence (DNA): TGCAGCGTTGAGAACAGCCACGTCAATGAGCAGTTCTTC. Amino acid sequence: CSVENSHVNEQFF.

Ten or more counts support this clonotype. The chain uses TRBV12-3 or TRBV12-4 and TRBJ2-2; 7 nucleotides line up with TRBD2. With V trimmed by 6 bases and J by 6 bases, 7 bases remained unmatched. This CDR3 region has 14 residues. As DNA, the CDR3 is TGTGCCAGCAGAAGGACTAGTATTCCCGGGGAGCTGTTTTTT. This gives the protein CASRRTSIPGELFF.

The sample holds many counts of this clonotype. In nucleotides, the CDR3 is TGTGCCAGCAGCAGGGGACCCGACCGCTACGAGCAGTACTTC. Amino acid sequence: CASSRGPDRYEQYF. The chain is built from TRBV6-6 and TRBJ2-7; possible D gene TRBD1, 6 bases. The V end was cut by 6 bases, the J end by 3 bases, with 15 bases between. Germline V CDR1 and CDR2: MNHNY, SVGAGI (reference sequence). The CDR3 totals 14 residues.

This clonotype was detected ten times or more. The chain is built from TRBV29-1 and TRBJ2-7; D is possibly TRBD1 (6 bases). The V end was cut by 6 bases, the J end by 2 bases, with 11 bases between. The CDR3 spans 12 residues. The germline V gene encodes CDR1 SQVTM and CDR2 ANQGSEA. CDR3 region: CSVSSGAYEQYF. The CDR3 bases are TGCAGCGTCTCTTCAGGGGCCTACGAGCAGTACTTC.

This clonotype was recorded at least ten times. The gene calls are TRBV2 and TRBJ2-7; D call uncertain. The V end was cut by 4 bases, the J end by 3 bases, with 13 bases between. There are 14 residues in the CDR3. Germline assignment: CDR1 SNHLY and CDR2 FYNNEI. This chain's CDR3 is CASSAGHKVYEQYF. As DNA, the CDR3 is TGTGCCAGCAGTGCGGGCCATAAGGTCTACGAGCAGTACTTC.

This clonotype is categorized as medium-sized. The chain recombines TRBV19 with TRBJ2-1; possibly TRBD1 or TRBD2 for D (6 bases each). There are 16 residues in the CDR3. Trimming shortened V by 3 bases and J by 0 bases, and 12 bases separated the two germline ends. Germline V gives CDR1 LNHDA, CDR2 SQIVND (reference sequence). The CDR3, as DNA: TGTGCCAGTAGTATTGGTTGGGGGGCCTCCTACAATGAGCAGTTCTTC. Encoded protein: CASSIGWGASYNEQFF. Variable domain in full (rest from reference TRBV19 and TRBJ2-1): DGGITQSPKYLFRKEGQNVTLSCEQNLNHDAMYWYRQDPGQGLRLIYYSQIVNDFQKGDIAEGYSVSREKKESFPLTVTSAQKNPTAFYLCASSIGWGASYNEQFFGPGTRLTVL.

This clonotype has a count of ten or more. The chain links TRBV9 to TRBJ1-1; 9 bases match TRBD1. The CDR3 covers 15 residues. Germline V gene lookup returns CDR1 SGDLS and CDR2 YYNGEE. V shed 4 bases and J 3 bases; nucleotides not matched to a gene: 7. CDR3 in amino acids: CASSLGQGRYTEAFF. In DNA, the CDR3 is TGTGCCAGCAGCCTAGGACAGGGGAGGTACACTGAAGCTTTCTTT.

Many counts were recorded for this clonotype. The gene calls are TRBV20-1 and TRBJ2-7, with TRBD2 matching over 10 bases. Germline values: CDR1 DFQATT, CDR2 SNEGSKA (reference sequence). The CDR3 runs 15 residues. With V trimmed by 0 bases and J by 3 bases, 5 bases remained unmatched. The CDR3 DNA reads TGCAGTGCTAGAGATCCCGGGACTAGCGACTACGAGCAGTACTTC. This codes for CSARDPGTSDYEQYF.

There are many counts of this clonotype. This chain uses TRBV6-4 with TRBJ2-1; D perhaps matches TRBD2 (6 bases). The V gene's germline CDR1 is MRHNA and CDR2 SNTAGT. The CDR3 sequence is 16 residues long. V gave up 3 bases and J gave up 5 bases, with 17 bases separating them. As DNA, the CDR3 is TGTGCCAGCAGTGAGTTCGGGGGAAGGTTGGACAATGAGCAGTTCTTC. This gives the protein CASSEFGGRLDNEQFF.

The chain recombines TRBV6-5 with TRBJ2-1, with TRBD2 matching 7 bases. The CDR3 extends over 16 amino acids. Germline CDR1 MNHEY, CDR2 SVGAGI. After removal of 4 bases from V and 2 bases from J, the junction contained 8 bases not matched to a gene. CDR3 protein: CASSSPGGSPYNEQFF. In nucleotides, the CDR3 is TGTGCCAGCAGTTCCCCTGGCGGGAGTCCCTACAATGAGCAGTTCTTC.

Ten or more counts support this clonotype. The CDR3 loop is CASSFGQGATQPQHF. In DNA, the CDR3 is TGTGCCAGCAGTTTCGGACAGGGGGCGACGCAGCCCCAGCATTTT. The chain has TRBV12-3 or TRBV12-4 and TRBJ1-5, with 11 bases that match TRBD1. The trim removed 3 bases at V and 7 bases at J, leaving 5 bases unmatched. The CDR3 contains 15 residues.

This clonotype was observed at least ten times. The CDR3 here is CASRGMTGFHTDTQYF. The CDR3 nucleotides read TGTGCCAGCAGGGGTATGACAGGGTTCCACACAGATACGCAGTATTTT. The V call is TRBV28, the J call TRBJ2-3; 7 positions match TRBD1. Germline V gene data show CDR1 as MDHEN and CDR2 as SYDVKM. With V trimmed by 6 bases and J by 2 bases, 11 bases remained unmatched. This CDR3 region has 16 residues. The full variable domain, rest sourced from reference TRBV28 and TRBJ2-3, is DVKVTQSSRYLVKRTGEKVFLECVQDMDHENMFWYRQDPGLGLRLIYFSYDVKMKEKGDIPEGYSVSREKKERFSLILESASTNQTSMYLCASRGMTGFHTDTQYFGPGTRLTVL.

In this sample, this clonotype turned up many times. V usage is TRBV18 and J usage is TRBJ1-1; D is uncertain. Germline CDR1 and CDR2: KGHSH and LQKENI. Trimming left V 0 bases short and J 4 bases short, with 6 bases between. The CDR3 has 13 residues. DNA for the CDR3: TGTGCCAGCTCACCACCCGGGGTCACTGAAGCTTTCTTT. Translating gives CASSPPGVTEAFF.

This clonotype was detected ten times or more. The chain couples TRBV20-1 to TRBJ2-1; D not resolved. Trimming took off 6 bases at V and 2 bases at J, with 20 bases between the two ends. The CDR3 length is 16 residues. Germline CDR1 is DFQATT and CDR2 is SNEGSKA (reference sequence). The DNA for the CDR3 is TGCAGTGCCCTTACTCTACTCGGCACCCCCTACAATGAGCAGTTCTTC. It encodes CSALTLLGTPYNEQFF.

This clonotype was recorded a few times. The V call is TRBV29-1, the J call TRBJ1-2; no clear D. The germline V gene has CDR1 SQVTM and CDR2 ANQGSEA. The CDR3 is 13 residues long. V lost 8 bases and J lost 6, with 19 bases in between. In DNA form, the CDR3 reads TGCAGCTCAAACGACCTTTTCGCGGATGGCTACACCTTC. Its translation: CSSNDLFADGYTF.

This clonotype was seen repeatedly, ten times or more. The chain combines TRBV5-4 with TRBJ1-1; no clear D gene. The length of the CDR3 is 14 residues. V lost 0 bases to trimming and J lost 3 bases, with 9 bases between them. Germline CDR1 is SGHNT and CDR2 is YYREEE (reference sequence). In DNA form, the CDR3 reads TGTGCCAGCAGCTTGGGACGGGCTGACACTGAAGCTTTCTTT. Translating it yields CASSLGRADTEAFF.

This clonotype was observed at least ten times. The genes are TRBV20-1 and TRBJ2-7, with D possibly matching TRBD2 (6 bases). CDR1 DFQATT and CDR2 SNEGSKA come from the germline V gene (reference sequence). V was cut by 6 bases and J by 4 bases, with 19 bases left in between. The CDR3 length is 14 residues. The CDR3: CSALPGDHNYEQYF. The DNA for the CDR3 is TGCAGTGCGCTGCCGGGGGACCATAATTACGAGCAGTACTTC.

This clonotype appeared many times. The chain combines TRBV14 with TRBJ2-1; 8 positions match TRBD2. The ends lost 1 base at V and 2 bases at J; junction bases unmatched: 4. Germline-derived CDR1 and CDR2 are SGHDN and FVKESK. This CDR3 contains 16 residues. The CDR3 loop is CASSQAGTRTYNEQFF. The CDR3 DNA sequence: TGTGCCAGCAGCCAAGCCGGGACTAGAACCTACAATGAGCAGTTCTTC.

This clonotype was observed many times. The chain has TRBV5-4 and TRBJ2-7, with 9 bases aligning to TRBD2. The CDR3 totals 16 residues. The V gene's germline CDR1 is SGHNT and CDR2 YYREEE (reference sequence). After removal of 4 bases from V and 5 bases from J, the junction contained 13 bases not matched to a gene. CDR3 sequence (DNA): TGTGCCAGCAGCCGGCGGGATAGCGGGAGCGGGAACGAGCAGTACTTC. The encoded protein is CASSRRDSGSGNEQYF.

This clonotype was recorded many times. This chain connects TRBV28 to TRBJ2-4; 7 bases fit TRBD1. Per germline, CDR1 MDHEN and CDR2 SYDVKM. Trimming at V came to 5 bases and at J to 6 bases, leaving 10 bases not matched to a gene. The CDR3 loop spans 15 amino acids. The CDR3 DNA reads TGTGCCAGCAGTGCCACCGGGACAGTTGGAAACATTCAGTACTTC. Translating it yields CASSATGTVGNIQYF.

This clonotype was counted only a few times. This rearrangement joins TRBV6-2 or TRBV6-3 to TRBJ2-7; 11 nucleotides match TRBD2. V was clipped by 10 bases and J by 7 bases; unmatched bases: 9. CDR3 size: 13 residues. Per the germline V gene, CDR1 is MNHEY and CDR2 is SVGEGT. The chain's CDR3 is CATATSGKREQYF. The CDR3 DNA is TGTGCCACCGCGACTAGCGGGAAGAGGGAGCAGTACTTC.

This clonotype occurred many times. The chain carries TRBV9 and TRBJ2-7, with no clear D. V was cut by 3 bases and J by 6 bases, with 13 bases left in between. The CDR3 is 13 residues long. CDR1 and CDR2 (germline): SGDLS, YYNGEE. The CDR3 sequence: CASSGNPTGEQYF. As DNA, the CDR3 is TGTGCCAGCAGCGGGAACCCGACGGGCGAGCAGTACTTC.

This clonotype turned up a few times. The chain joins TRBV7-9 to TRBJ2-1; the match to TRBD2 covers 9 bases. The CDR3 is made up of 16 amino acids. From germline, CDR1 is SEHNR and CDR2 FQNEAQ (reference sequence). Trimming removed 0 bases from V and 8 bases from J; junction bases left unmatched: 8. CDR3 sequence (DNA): TGTGCCAGCAGCTTAGCGCTCGCGGGAGGGCCGCATGAGCAGTTCTTC. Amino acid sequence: CASSLALAGGPHEQFF.

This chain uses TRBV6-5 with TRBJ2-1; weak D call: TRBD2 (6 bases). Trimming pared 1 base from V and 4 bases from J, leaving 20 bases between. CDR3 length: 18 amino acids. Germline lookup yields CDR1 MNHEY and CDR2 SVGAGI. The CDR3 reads CASSYYGPMTGEYNEQFF. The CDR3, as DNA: TGTGCCAGCAGTTACTACGGACCGATGACGGGGGAGTACAATGAGCAGTTCTTC.

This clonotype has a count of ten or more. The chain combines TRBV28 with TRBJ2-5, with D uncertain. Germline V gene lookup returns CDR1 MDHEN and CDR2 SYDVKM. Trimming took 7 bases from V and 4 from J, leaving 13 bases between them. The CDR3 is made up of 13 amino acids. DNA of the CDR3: TGTGCCAGCAATGGGAATTTAGGAGAGACCCAGTACTTC. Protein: CASNGNLGETQYF.

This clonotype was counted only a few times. CDR3 nucleotide sequence: TGTGCCAGCAGCTTAGGAGGGGCCGGCTATGGCTACACCTTC. Its translation: CASSLGGAGYGYTF. The rearrangement uses TRBV11-2 and TRBJ1-2; TRBD1 is a possible D gene (5 bases). The CDR3 has 14 amino acids. Trimming shortened V by 1 base and J by 4 bases, and 10 bases separated the two germline ends. Looked up from germline, CDR1 is SGHAT and CDR2 is FQNNGV.

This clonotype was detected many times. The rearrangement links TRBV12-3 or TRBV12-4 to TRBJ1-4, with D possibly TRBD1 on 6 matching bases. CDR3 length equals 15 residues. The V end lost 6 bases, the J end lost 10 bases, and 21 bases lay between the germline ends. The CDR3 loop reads CASRTGGGEGGKLFF. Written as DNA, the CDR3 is TGTGCCAGCAGGACCGGGGGCGGTGAGGGAGGAAAACTGTTTTTT.

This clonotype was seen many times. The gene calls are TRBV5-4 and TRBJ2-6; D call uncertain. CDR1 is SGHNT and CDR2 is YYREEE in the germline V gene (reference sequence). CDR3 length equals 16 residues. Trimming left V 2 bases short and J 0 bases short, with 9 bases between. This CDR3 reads CASSLDTSSGANVLTF. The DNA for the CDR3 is TGTGCCAGCAGCTTAGACACAAGCTCTGGGGCCAACGTCCTGACTTTC.

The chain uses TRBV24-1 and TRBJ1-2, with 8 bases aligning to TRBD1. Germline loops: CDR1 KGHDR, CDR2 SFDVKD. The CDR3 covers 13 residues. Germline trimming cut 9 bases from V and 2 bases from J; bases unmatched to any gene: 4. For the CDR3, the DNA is TGTGCCACCGGGGGACAGGACAACTATGGCTACACCTTC. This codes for CATGGQDNYGYTF.